A selection of T cell receptor beta chains follows, all from one sample in a study of CD8+ T cells in alopecia areata. Repertoires were generated with immunoSEQ multiplex PCR, while TCRdb's copy carries only in-frame clones and drops some. The repertoire holds 160,000 or so clones, with 65% to 75% as singletons. The sample consisted of CD8+ T cells sorted from blood, taken at week 0. The receptors derive from a human donor with alopecia areata. Both conserved end residues are part of each CDR3. Fields, in order: J gene, V gene, clone size, D gene, CDR3 DNA, CDR3 protein. The D gene is left open where the match is weak. Only some rows state a clone size, as once, few, many or a class for expanded clones.

TRBJ2-7 | TRBV19 | few | . | TGTGCCAGTTCAGGACAAAGAGGACACGAGCAGTACTTC | CASSGQRGHEQYF
TRBJ1-1 | TRBV9 | . | . | TGTGCCAGCAGCACGGGGTCCGGGGGATACACTGAAGCTTTCTTT | CASSTGSGGYTEAFF
TRBJ2-7 | TRBV2 | . | . | TGTGCCAGCACGATTGACACCTCCTACGAGCAGTACTTC | CASTIDTSYEQYF
TRBJ1-4 | TRBV29-1 | . | . | TGCAGCGTTGAAAGGGAGGGGTCGGAAAAACTGTTTTTT | CSVEREGSEKLFF
TRBJ2-6 | TRBV6-1 | . | TRBD2 | TGTGCCAGCGGGGGGGACTCTGGGGCCAACGTCCTGACTTTC | CASGGDSGANVLTF
TRBJ2-7 | TRBV27 | few | TRBD1 | TGTGCCAGCAGTTTTGCCACAGGGGGGTACGAGCAGTACTTC | CASSFATGGYEQYF
TRBJ2-2 | TRBV29-1 | . | TRBD1 | TGCAGCGTTGAAGGTGGGGCAGGGGGACCTCCCGGGGAGCTGTTTTTT | CSVEGGAGGPPGELFF
TRBJ1-5 | TRBV2 | . | . | TGTGCCAGCAGTGAATCCGGGAACTACCAGCCCCAGCATTTT | CASSESGNYQPQHF
TRBJ2-2 | TRBV6-1 | once | . | TGTGCCGCGGGGTATAGGGACACCGGGGAGCTGTTTTTT | CAAGYRDTGELFF
TRBJ1-1 | TRBV10-3 | . | . | TGTGCCATCAGTGAGCCAAACAGTGGAACTGAAGCTTTCTTT | CAISEPNSGTEAFF
TRBJ2-3 | TRBV30 | . | . | TGTGCCTGGAGTAGCTTTACCCACACAGATACGCAGTATTTT | CAWSSFTHTDTQYF
TRBJ2-3 | TRBV29-1 | . | . | TGCAGCGTTGTAAGGGATACGCAGTATTTT | CSVVRDTQYF
TRBJ1-5 | TRBV2 | . | . | TGTGCCAGCAGTGAAGCGGGGGTCTATATTAATCAGCCCCAGCATTTT | CASSEAGVYINQPQHF
TRBJ2-3 | TRBV5-6 | once | . | TGTGCCAGCAGCAGCGGTGTGGGGGACACAGATACGCAGTATTTT | CASSSGVGDTDTQYF
TRBJ2-2 | TRBV5-8 | few | . | TGTGCCAGCAGCAGCTTGTTTTCCGGGGAGCTGTTTTTT | CASSSLFSGELFF
TRBJ1-2 | TRBV7-6 | . | . | TGTGCCAGCAGCTTCGGGGGGATCTATGGCTACACCTTC | CASSFGGIYGYTF
TRBJ1-2 | TRBV19 | once | . | TGTGCCAGTTGTGGACAGCACTATGGCTACACCTTC | CASCGQHYGYTF
TRBJ2-7 | TRBV12-5 | . | TRBD1 | TGTGCTAGTGTCGTCGACAGGGGCAACCCCAGGGACAACGAGCAGTACTTC | CASVVDRGNPRDNEQYF
TRBJ2-3 | TRBV5-6 | . | . | TGTGCCAGCAGCCCAGGGATTAGCACAGATACGCAGTATTTT | CASSPGISTDTQYF
TRBJ1-1 | TRBV20-1 | . | . | TGCAGTGTTTCTGAAGCTTTCTTT | CSVSEAFF
TRBJ2-2 | TRBV29-1 | . | . | TGCAGCGTTCCAGTCACCGGGGAGCTGTTTTTT | CSVPVTGELFF
TRBJ2-5 | TRBV27 | . | . | TGTGCCAGCATGAGGGGTTACCAAGAGACCCAGTACTTC | CASMRGYQETQYF
TRBJ1-2 | TRBV5-6 | . | . | TGTGCCAGCAGCTTTTCTTCCAGTCTCTATGGCTACACCTTC | CASSFSSSLYGYTF
TRBJ1-4 | TRBV7-2 | . | TRBD1 | TGTGCCAGCAGCCCGGGACAGGGGATCCTCGGTGAAAAACTGTTTTTT | CASSPGQGILGEKLFF
TRBJ2-2 | TRBV29-1 | . | . | TGCAGCGTAGGGGGGGACCCCACCGGGGAGCTGTTTTTT | CSVGGDPTGELFF
TRBJ2-2 | TRBV4-1 | . | . | TGCGCCAGCAGCCAAGAGGTTCTCGTCGGGGAGCTGTTTTTT | CASSQEVLVGELFF
TRBJ1-4 | TRBV5-4 | . | . | TGTGCCAGCAGCTTTGGAAAGGGATTTAATGAAAAACTGTTTTTT | CASSFGKGFNEKLFF
TRBJ2-2 | TRBV13 | once | . | TGTGCCAGCAGCATATCTCAGGGACCCGGGGAGCTGTTTTTT | CASSISQGPGELFF
TRBJ1-5 | TRBV29-1 | few | TRBD1 | TGCAGCGTAGTACAGGGGACGCTCGATCAGCCCCAGCATTTT | CSVVQGTLDQPQHF
TRBJ1-2 | TRBV9 | . | . | TGTGCCAGCAGCGCCAACCGCCCGGGGGGCTATGGCTACACCTTC | CASSANRPGGYGYTF
TRBJ1-4 | TRBV9 | . | . | TGTGCCAGCAGCCCACAAAGGGTAAATGAAAAACTGTTTTTT | CASSPQRVNEKLFF
TRBJ2-1 | TRBV6-5 | . | TRBD1 | TGTGCCAGCAGTTCCGGGACAGGGCTTTATGAGCAGTTCTTC | CASSSGTGLYEQFF
TRBJ1-1 | TRBV4-1 | . | . | TGCGCCAGCAGACAGGTAAACACTGAAGCTTTCTTT | CASRQVNTEAFF
TRBJ1-2 | TRBV29-1 | few | TRBD1 | TGCAGCGTTGAACCAACAGGGGATGGCTACACCTTC | CSVEPTGDGYTF
TRBJ2-6 | TRBV9 | . | . | TGTGCCAGCAGCGCGGCCCGGGACACCCGTTGGGGGGCCAACGTCCTGACTTTC | CASSAARDTRWGANVLTF
TRBJ1-5 | TRBV6-5 | once | . | TGTGCCAGCAGTTATTCGGGGGCTGGGCAGCCCCAGCATTTT | CASSYSGAGQPQHF
TRBJ2-5 | TRBV7-3 | . | . | TGTGCCAGCAGCGCAGTGAGGGAGACCCAGTACTTC | CASSAVRETQYF
TRBJ1-1 | TRBV13 | . | . | TGTGCCAGCAGCTTCTTCGGGATGGCGAACACTGAAGCTTTCTTT | CASSFFGMANTEAFF
TRBJ2-6 | TRBV7-9 | . | . | TGTGCCAGCAGCTTAACTGGGGCCAACGTCCTGACTTTC | CASSLTGANVLTF
TRBJ2-7 | TRBV2 | . | TRBD1 | TGTGCCAGCGAGGACAGGTCCTACGAGCAGTACTTC | CASEDRSYEQYF
TRBJ2-5 | TRBV13 | few | . | TGTGCCAGCCAATCGGAGGGCCGGGAGACCCAGTACTTC | CASQSEGRETQYF
TRBJ2-5 | TRBV7-9 | . | TRBD1 | TGTGCCAGCAGCCGTTTGGACAGGGTAATGGAGACCCAGTACTTC | CASSRLDRVMETQYF
TRBJ2-7 | TRBV30 | . | . | TGTGCCTCCAATACCCAGTTCTACGAGCAGTACTTC | CASNTQFYEQYF
TRBJ1-2 | TRBV7-9 | . | . | TGTGCCAGCAGCTTAGGGGAGCGAGGGAACTATGGCTACACCTTC | CASSLGERGNYGYTF
TRBJ2-7 | TRBV19 | . | . | TGTGCCAGTAGTTCAGGGTTCTACTCCTACGAGCAGTACTTC | CASSSGFYSYEQYF
TRBJ2-7 | TRBV9 | . | . | TGTGCCAGCAGCCATCCCCCGCTCTACGAGCAGTACTTC | CASSHPPLYEQYF
TRBJ2-1 | TRBV7-2 | . | . | TGTGCCAGCAGAGAGCCAGCCTACAATGAGCAGTTCTTC | CASREPAYNEQFF
TRBJ1-2 | TRBV9 | . | . | TGTGCCAGCGGACAGACCGCTAACTATGGCTACACCTTC | CASGQTANYGYTF
TRBJ2-5 | TRBV6-6 | . | . | TGTGCCAGCAGTTATGTCGGGACCCAGTACTTC | CASSYVGTQYF
TRBJ1-2 | TRBV5-1 | . | . | TGCGCCAGCAGCTCTAAAAACACGGATGGCTACACCTTC | CASSSKNTDGYTF
TRBJ2-1 | TRBV14 | . | . | TGTGCCAGCAGCCCCCGACAGGCCGTAACCTCCTACAATGAGCAGTTCTTC | CASSPRQAVTSYNEQFF
TRBJ2-3 | TRBV30 | . | . | TGTGCCTGGAGGAGGGGGGTGGGCACAGATACGCAGTATTTT | CAWRRGVGTDTQYF
TRBJ1-5 | TRBV30 | . | . | TGTGCCTGGAGCGGGACGCTTAGCAATCAGCCCCAGCATTTT | CAWSGTLSNQPQHF